This passage covers 30 T cell receptor beta chains from one sample sequenced in a study of early T cells in non-severe SARS-CoV-2 infection. TCRdb recomputed calls from the 5' RACE reads with MiXCR, one row per CDR3 protein. In the table there are about 100,000 distinct CDR3 sequences, approximately 13% of which are singletons. The sample was whole blood. These receptors came from an adult who was a healthcare worker with PCR-confirmed SARS-CoV-2 infection or an uninfected control (not recorded which).

Written as DNA, the CDR3 is TGTGCCAGCAGTTACGTGGGCGGGAGGGATCCTCCCTACGAGCAGTACTTC. This gives the protein CASSYVGGRDPPYEQYF. The gene calls are TRBV6-5 and TRBJ2-7, with 9 bases identical to TRBD2. The germline gives CDR1 MNHEY, CDR2 SVGAGI. With 2 bases clipped from V and 2 bases from J, the junction kept 10 bases outside the gene matches. The CDR3 spans 17 residues.

This clonotype was picked up many times. V gene TRBV7-9 combines with J gene TRBJ2-2, with 8 bases lining up with TRBD1. J gave up 5 bases and V 3 bases, and 5 bases lay outside the gene matches. The germline CDR1 and CDR2 sequences are SEHNR and FQNEAQ (reference sequence). The CDR3 is 15 amino acids. Written as DNA, the CDR3 is TGTGCCAGCAGCTTTCGGACAGGGACAACCGGGGAGCTGTTTTTT. It codes for CASSFRTGTTGELFF. Drawing the rest from reference TRBV7-9 and TRBJ2-2, the complete variable domain is DTGVSQNPRHKITKRGQNVTFRCDPISEHNRLYWYRQTLGQGPEFLTYFQNEAQLEKSRLLSDRFSAERPKGSFSTLEIQRTEQGDSAMYLCASSFRTGTTGELFFGEGSRLTVL.

The J gene is TRBJ2-3, the V gene TRBV29-1; TRBD2 matches at 7 bases. From germline, CDR1 is SQVTM and CDR2 ANQGSEA. The CDR3 loop spans 13 amino acids. Trimming cost V 4 bases and J 4 bases; bases outside gene matches: 5. CDR3 in DNA: TGCAGCGTTGTAGGCAGCGGGGCAGATACGCAGTATTTT. Translating it yields CSVVGSGADTQYF.

This clonotype was seen a handful of times. This chain uses TRBV6-5 with TRBJ2-2; 9 bases are a match to TRBD1. In germline, CDR1 is MNHEY, CDR2 SVGAGI. This CDR3 has 16 amino acids. V was pared by 5 bases and J by 2 bases, with 6 bases of the junction left unmatched. The CDR3 nucleotides read TGTGCCAGCAGTCCTAGACAGGGGGTTAACACCGGGGAGCTGTTTTTT. Residues: CASSPRQGVNTGELFF.

At least ten counts were recorded for this clonotype. The chain employs TRBV28 and TRBJ1-2; 7 nucleotides match TRBD1. CDR1 is MDHEN, CDR2 SYDVKM, per germline. CDR3 length equals 14 residues. J gave up 4 bases and V 10 bases, and 12 bases lay outside the gene matches. The CDR3 reads CATTTGAVGYGYTF. The CDR3 coding sequence is TGTGCCACCACTACAGGGGCCGTGGGCTATGGCTACACCTTC.

This clonotype occurred a few times. The chain carries TRBV6-1 and TRBJ2-1; tentative D call: TRBD1 (5 bases). V lost 7 bases to trimming and J lost 7 bases, with 5 bases between them. The CDR3 sequence is 10 residues long. Germline V CDR1 and CDR2: MNHNS, SASEGT. Here the CDR3 reads CASKGNEQFF. CDR3 sequence (DNA): TGTGCCAGCAAGGGGAATGAGCAGTTCTTC.

In its sample, this clonotype was seen many times. The V call is TRBV7-6, the J call TRBJ2-3, with 7 bases that match TRBD2. The CDR3 runs to 14 residues. CDR1 is SGHVS, CDR2 FNYEAQ, per germline. With 3 bases clipped from V and 1 base from J, the junction kept 1 base outside the gene matches. CDR3 protein: CASSFRGGTDTQYF. DNA of the CDR3: TGTGCCAGCAGCTTTCGGGGGGGCACAGATACGCAGTATTTT.

In nucleotides, the CDR3 is TGTGCCAGCAGCTTAGCAACGACAGAAAAACTGTTTTTT. Protein: CASSLATTEKLFF. The chain combines TRBV7-9 with TRBJ1-4; unclear D gene. This CDR3 is 13 amino acids long. Trimming stripped 0 bases from V and 8 bases from J, with 7 bases between. Germline CDR1 is SEHNR and CDR2 is FQNEAQ (reference sequence).

This clonotype was detected a few times. This chain links TRBV28 with TRBJ2-1, with 9 bases aligning to TRBD1. The V gene end was trimmed by 7 bases and the J gene end by 3 bases; junction bases not matched to a gene: 13. Looked up from germline, CDR1 is MDHEN and CDR2 is SYDVKM. The CDR3 length is 17 residues. CDR3 protein: CASTEFGGQGYYNEQFF. The CDR3 nucleotides are TGTGCCAGCACCGAATTCGGGGGACAGGGATACTACAATGAGCAGTTCTTC.

The genes are TRBV29-1 and TRBJ1-1; D is unresolved. V was cut by 3 bases and J by 5 bases, with 7 bases left in between. This CDR3 has 11 amino acids. The V gene's germline CDR1 is SQVTM and CDR2 ANQGSEA. This CDR3 is CSVDLVTEAFF. The CDR3 region has the DNA TGCAGCGTTGATCTGGTAACTGAAGCTTTCTTT.

This clonotype showed up many times. The rearrangement uses TRBV6-1 and TRBJ2-7; 10 nucleotides align to TRBD2. The trim removed 6 bases at V and 0 bases at J, leaving 2 bases unmatched. CDR1 and CDR2 from the germline V gene are MNHNS and SASEGT. The CDR3 has 14 residues. CDR3 DNA: TGTGCCAGCAGCAGGACTAGCGGCTCCTACGAGCAGTACTTC. Translating gives CASSRTSGSYEQYF.

This clonotype has a count of ten or more. The chain joins TRBV18 to TRBJ2-5; no clear D. This CDR3 region has 12 residues. Germline-derived CDR1 and CDR2 are KGHSH and LQKENI. V was trimmed by 5 bases and J by 3 bases, leaving 7 bases between them. The CDR3 DNA is TGTGCCAGCTCAAGGCAGGAAGAGACCCAGTACTTC. Its protein product is CASSRQEETQYF. The full variable domain, its missing parts supplied by reference TRBV18 and TRBJ2-5, is NAGVMQNPRHLVRRRGQEARLRCSPMKGHSHVYWYRQLPEEGLKFMVYLQKENIIDESGMPKERFSAEFPKEGPSILRIQQVVRGDSAAYFCASSRQEETQYFGPGTRLLVL.

This clonotype has just a few counts. This sequence joins TRBV6-5 and TRBJ2-7; D uncertain. V gave up 3 bases and J gave up 6 bases, with 12 bases separating them. The CDR3 spans 13 residues. Looked up from germline, CDR1 is MNHEY and CDR2 is SVGAGI. The CDR3 reads CASSYYGPGEQYF. Here the CDR3 DNA reads TGTGCCAGCAGTTATTATGGTCCGGGCGAGCAGTACTTC.

This clonotype came up a few times. The rearrangement uses TRBV11-1 and TRBJ1-1, with D perhaps TRBD1 (5 bases). V was pared by 2 bases and J by 10 bases, with 20 bases between. The CDR3 is 15 residues long. Germline values: CDR1 SGHAT, CDR2 FQDESV (reference sequence). CDR3 sequence reads: CASSLTAGSRLGAFF. CDR3 nucleotides: TGTGCCAGCAGCTTAACGGCAGGGAGCCGTTTGGGAGCTTTCTTT.

This clonotype was seen ten or more times. V is TRBV29-1 and J is TRBJ1-5; perhaps TRBD1 as D (5 bases). The germline V gene has CDR1 SQVTM and CDR2 ANQGSEA. The CDR3 length is 14 residues. V lost 4 bases and J lost 2, with 12 bases in between. The CDR3 here is CSVGSQGGNQPQHF. DNA for the CDR3: TGCAGCGTTGGGTCTCAGGGTGGCAATCAGCCCCAGCATTTT.

This sequence joins TRBV20-1 and TRBJ2-1; 10 positions match TRBD2. Germline V gene data show CDR1 as DFQATT and CDR2 as SNEGSKA (reference sequence). Trimming removed 7 bases from V and 0 bases from J; junction bases left unmatched: 6. The CDR3 runs 15 residues. The CDR3 sequence is CSVPLAGVSYNEQFF. CDR3 coding DNA: TGCAGTGTTCCTCTAGCGGGGGTCTCCTACAATGAGCAGTTCTTC.

The chain recombines TRBV6-6 with TRBJ2-3; 10 positions agree with TRBD2. V lost 8 bases, J lost 0 bases, and 11 bases stayed unmatched. The CDR3 extends over 17 amino acids. The germline CDR1 and CDR2 sequences are MNHNY and SVGAGI (reference sequence). CDR3 region: CASRGASGGTSTDTQYF. The CDR3, as DNA: TGTGCCAGCCGAGGGGCTAGCGGGGGAACTAGCACAGATACGCAGTATTTT.

This clonotype was detected ten times or more. The chain links TRBV4-1 to TRBJ2-7, with D possibly TRBD2 on 5 matching bases. Germline V gives CDR1 MGHRA, CDR2 YSYEKL. Trimming removed 0 bases from V and 6 bases from J, with 18 bases in between. This CDR3 is built from 16 residues. The CDR3 nucleotides read TGCGCCAGCAGCCAAGATATCGGGGAGAGGGTGCTCGAGCAGTACTTC. Encoded protein: CASSQDIGERVLEQYF.

This clonotype has just a few counts. The CDR3 is CASNPYPDRLNYGYTF. The CDR3, as DNA: TGTGCCAGCAACCCATACCCGGACAGGCTCAACTATGGCTACACCTTC. This chain uses TRBV11-2 with TRBJ1-2; 7 bases line up with TRBD1. CDR3 length: 16 amino acids. With V trimmed by 7 bases and J by 2 bases, 13 bases remained unmatched. Per the germline V gene, CDR1 is SGHAT and CDR2 is FQNNGV.

This clonotype has ten or more counts. The chain employs TRBV28 and TRBJ1-1, with D possibly matching TRBD1 (6 bases). The CDR3 has 15 amino acids. Germline V gene data show CDR1 as MDHEN and CDR2 as SYDVKM. V lost 6 bases, J lost 10 bases, and 24 bases lay in between. CDR3 bases: TGTGCCAGCAGAAAAGGAGGACAGCTGGGGGTTGGAGCTTTCTTT. Amino acid sequence: CASRKGGQLGVGAFF.

This clonotype was recorded many times. CDR3 DNA: TGTGCCACAGAGGTTCATGCCTTGACCTACGAGCAGTACTTC. This sequence encodes CATEVHALTYEQYF. The rearrangement links TRBV24-1 to TRBJ2-7, with D unclear. Germline V lookup: CDR1 KGHDR, CDR2 SFDVKD. The CDR3 contains 14 residues. V dropped 10 bases and J dropped 2 bases, with 17 bases sitting between them.

The V gene is TRBV12-2, the J gene TRBJ1-5. TRBV12-2 is a listed pseudogene. The CDR3 spans 19 residues. The CDR3, as DNA: TGTGCAAGTCGCTTAGCCTCCGGAGGCAGAATAGCGGATAGTCAGCCCCAGCATTTT. It translates to CASRLASGGRIADSQPQHF.

This clonotype was detected ten times or more. The chain carries TRBV6-2 or TRBV6-3 and TRBJ2-1, with TRBD2 identical over 12 bases. Losses at the gene ends were 7 bases for V and 6 bases for J; bases not matched to a gene: 7. Germline CDR1 is MNHEY and CDR2 is SVGEGT. The CDR3 totals 15 residues. In nucleotides, the CDR3 is TGTGCCAGCACCCCCGCTAGCGGGGGGGCCAATGAGCAGTTCTTC. The encoded protein is CASTPASGGANEQFF.

This clonotype was observed many times. The chain employs TRBV6-4 and TRBJ2-3; D ambiguous. The length of the CDR3 is 16 residues. V lost 3 bases and J 8 bases, leaving 21 bases between the germline ends. Per germline, CDR1 MRHNA and CDR2 SNTAGT. The CDR3 sequence: CASSEFDSPSGGTQYF. CDR3 bases: TGTGCCAGCAGTGAGTTCGACTCCCCATCGGGTGGTACGCAGTATTTT.

This clonotype was found a few times. The chain combines TRBV10-3 with TRBJ2-7; 7 bases are a match to TRBD1. This CDR3 contains 13 residues. The junction had 10 bases not matched to a gene; V was cut back by 8 bases and J by 6 bases. Germline V gives CDR1 ENHRY, CDR2 SYGVKD. CDR3 nucleotide sequence: TGTGCCATCGCCGCTGAGGGGGCCCTCGAGCAGTACTTC. The encoded protein is CAIAAEGALEQYF.

This clonotype was found a few times. V usage is TRBV18 and J usage is TRBJ2-6; TRBD2 matches 8 bases. CDR1 is KGHSH and CDR2 is LQKENI in the germline V gene. J gave up 2 bases and V 5 bases, and 8 bases lay outside the gene matches. This CDR3 spans 17 amino acids. Here the CDR3 reads CASSRSGAGAGANVLTF. The CDR3 DNA reads TGTGCCAGCTCAAGGTCCGGAGCGGGGGCTGGGGCCAACGTCCTGACTTTC.

This clonotype was detected many times. This chain links TRBV2 with TRBJ2-1, with D maybe TRBD1 (6 bases). V lost 8 bases and J lost 8, with 22 bases in between. The germline CDR1 and CDR2 sequences are SNHLY and FYNNEI. The CDR3 consists of 15 residues. This chain's CDR3 is CASRYVPNRDDEQFF. The CDR3 coding sequence is TGTGCCAGCCGTTATGTCCCTAACAGGGACGATGAGCAGTTCTTC.

The rearrangement uses TRBV6-6 and TRBJ1-5, with D unresolved. V dropped 2 bases and J dropped 3 bases, with 11 bases sitting between them. CDR1 and CDR2 (germline): MNHNY, SVGAGI (reference sequence). The CDR3 is made up of 15 amino acids. CDR3 in amino acids: CASSYQPDLNQPQHF. The DNA of the CDR3 is TGTGCCAGCAGTTACCAGCCGGATCTCAATCAGCCCCAGCATTTT.

This clonotype has a count of ten or more. The chain joins TRBV6-2 or TRBV6-3 to TRBJ2-7; D is unresolved. Germline-derived CDR1 and CDR2 are MNHEY and SVGEGT. Trimming removed 0 bases from V and 2 bases from J, with 11 bases in between. This CDR3 region has 15 residues. CDR3 amino acids: CASSYSPKGPYEQYF. CDR3 in DNA: TGTGCCAGCAGTTACTCCCCTAAAGGACCCTACGAGCAGTACTTC.

This clonotype showed up just a few times. V usage is TRBV6-6 and J usage is TRBJ2-7; 9 positions match TRBD1. The germline CDR1 and CDR2 sequences are MNHNY and SVGAGI (reference sequence). CDR3 size: 15 residues. V trimming: 6 bases; J trimming: 6 bases; junction bases outside the gene matches: 12. The CDR3 protein is CASSLAGTGKGEQYF. The CDR3 DNA reads as TGTGCCAGCAGCCTTGCCGGGACAGGGAAAGGCGAGCAGTACTTC.